The 14 T cell receptor beta chains in this list originate from one sample, sequenced in a study of T cell repertoires in cytomegalovirus infection. TCRdb passed the reads through MiXCR, listing each CDR3 protein once. Found here are 200,000 to 300,000 distinct CDR3 sequences, roughly 9.1% of them singletons; the top ten hold approximately 15%. Material for sequencing was PBMCs. The source is a human donor in good health (CMV status not recorded). Some clones in this sample may be carry-over from other donors' samples.

The rearrangement uses TRBV6-2 or TRBV6-3 and TRBJ2-1; 15 bases fit TRBD2. Germline CDR1 reads MNHEY; CDR2 reads SVGEGT. This CDR3 is built from 19 residues. V shed 6 bases, J shed 4 bases, and the junction held 13 bases outside the gene matches. CDR3 residues: CASRWTSGGASPLYNEQFF. The CDR3, as DNA: TGTGCCAGCAGATGGACTAGCGGGGGGGCCAGTCCCCTTTACAATGAGCAGTTCTTC.

The chain links TRBV29-1 to TRBJ1-1; D gene ambiguous. This CDR3 contains 11 residues. Trimming took off 4 bases at V and 7 bases at J, with 10 bases between the two ends. The germline gives CDR1 SQVTM, CDR2 ANQGSEA. The chain's CDR3 is CSVARTLEAFF. The CDR3, as DNA: TGCAGCGTTGCCAGGACCCTTGAAGCTTTCTTT.

This clonotype was seen repeatedly, ten times or more. The J gene is TRBJ1-5, the V gene TRBV28; the D gene is possibly TRBD1 (6 bases). With 6 bases removed from V and 4 bases from J, the gap between germline ends came to 16 bases. The V gene's germline CDR1 is MDHEN and CDR2 SYDVKM. There are 15 residues in the CDR3. CDR3 coding DNA: TGTGCCAGCAGAGACCCACAGGGTGGGAATCAGCCCCAGCATTTT. Translated: CASRDPQGGNQPQHF.

This clonotype was counted many times. The chain uses TRBV7-8 and TRBJ1-1; D is undetermined. The germline V and J ends were trimmed by 0 bases and 4 bases, with 12 bases remaining between them. Per the germline V gene, CDR1 is SGHVS and CDR2 is FQNEAQ. The CDR3 covers 15 residues. The CDR3 region has the DNA TGTGCCAGCAGCTTAGCGACGGCAGGTGTCACTGAAGCTTTCTTT. Protein sequence: CASSLATAGVTEAFF.

The chain uses TRBV19 and TRBJ2-7; no firm D call. This CDR3 has 11 amino acids. V gave up 5 bases and J gave up 12 bases, with 14 bases separating them. Germline V gives CDR1 LNHDA, CDR2 SQIVND (reference sequence). The CDR3 reads CASSSGSTRYF. The CDR3 nucleotides are TGTGCCAGTAGTTCAGGTTCCACTCGGTACTTC.

A word on this clonotype: A read error may be the cause here, since a much bigger clone is one base away. The chain is built from TRBV7-3 and TRBJ1-1; the D is unclear. Germline V CDR1 and CDR2: SGHTA, FQGTGA. The CDR3 runs to 13 residues. Here the CDR3 DNA reads TGTGCCAGCGCATATGGAGGGTACACTGTAGCTTTCTTT. Encoded protein: CASAYGGYTVAFF.

This clonotype was detected ten times or more. This chain uses TRBV12-5 with TRBJ2-3; perhaps TRBD1 as D (6 bases). Trimming took 5 bases from V and 8 from J, leaving 14 bases between them. The germline gives CDR1 LGHNT, CDR2 FRNRAP. There are 13 residues in the CDR3. The chain's CDR3 is CASGPPGQITQYF. The CDR3 DNA is TGTGCTAGTGGTCCCCCCGGACAGATTACGCAGTATTTT.

This clonotype was counted many times. This chain joins TRBV5-1 and TRBJ2-1, with D perhaps TRBD2 (5 bases). The CDR3 sequence is 15 residues long. V gave up 4 bases and J gave up 8 bases, with 19 bases separating them. Germline V CDR1 and CDR2: SGHRS, YFSETQ. CDR3 nucleotide sequence: TGCGCCAGCAGCCGCCGGGAAAGCCGGACGGATGAGCAGTTCTTC. Translated, it gives CASSRRESRTDEQFF.

This clonotype was seen ten or more times. CDR3 amino acids: CASSLGLMGNTGELFF. CDR3 DNA: TGTGCCAGCAGCTTGGGACTCATGGGGAACACCGGGGAGCTGTTTTTT. The chain employs TRBV7-2 and TRBJ2-2; the D gene is possibly TRBD2 (6 bases). The CDR3 length is 16 residues. Germline V gives CDR1 SGHTA, CDR2 FQGNSA. V lost 3 bases and J lost 1, with 12 bases in between.

This clonotype was seen repeatedly, ten times or more. The chain recombines TRBV7-9 with TRBJ2-5; the match to TRBD1 covers 11 bases. This CDR3 contains 16 residues. Per germline, CDR1 SEHNR and CDR2 FQNEAQ (reference sequence). J lost 5 bases, V lost 3 bases, and 8 bases had no gene match. The CDR3 coding sequence is TGTGCCAGCAGCTTGGACAGGGGGCGCGGAATGGAGACCCAGTACTTC. It codes for CASSLDRGRGMETQYF.

This clonotype was seen repeatedly, ten times or more. V usage is TRBV7-8 and J usage is TRBJ1-5; D might be TRBD1 (6 bases). Germline V gene lookup returns CDR1 SGHVS and CDR2 FQNEAQ. Trimming removed 5 bases at V and 6 bases at J, with 14 bases between. CDR3 length: 14 residues. The CDR3 sequence is CASSHTKGGQPQHF. CDR3 in DNA: TGTGCCAGCAGCCATACTAAGGGGGGTCAGCCCCAGCATTTT.

This clonotype was seen repeatedly, ten times or more. The chain uses TRBV6-1 and TRBJ2-7; D might be TRBD1 or TRBD2, each matching 6 bases. Germline V gene lookup returns CDR1 MNHNS and CDR2 SASEGT. The CDR3 runs 15 residues. V was cut by 2 bases and J by 4 bases, with 15 bases left in between. The CDR3 region has the DNA TGTGCCAGCAGTGAATATGGGGGGCGTAAATACGAGCAGTACTTC. Protein: CASSEYGGRKYEQYF.

J is TRBJ2-5 and V is TRBV29-1; the D gene is possibly TRBD2 (7 bases). Germline CDR1 SQVTM, CDR2 ANQGSEA. The CDR3 extends over 12 amino acids. Deletions cut 6 bases from V and 4 bases from J, with 12 bases between. This CDR3 is CSVLGGLETQYF. CDR3 DNA sequence: TGCAGCGTACTGGGGGGGCTAGAGACCCAGTACTTC.

This clonotype appeared many times. This CDR3 reads CASRRGPQGGETQYF. The CDR3 DNA follows: TGTGCCAGCAGGAGAGGGCCGCAGGGAGGAGAGACCCAGTACTTC. The chain carries TRBV7-2 and TRBJ2-5; weak D call: TRBD2 (6 bases). The CDR3 runs to 15 residues. Germline CDR1 SGHTA, CDR2 FQGNSA. V lost 6 bases, J lost 4 bases, and 18 bases lay in between.